This is a list of T cell receptor beta chains from one sample in a study of T cell responses to AZD1222 COVID-19 vaccine. TCRdb's copy holds only in-frame clones and misses some; the assay was immunoSEQ multiplex PCR. This sample has 100,000 to 150,000 clones, with roughly 89% found just once. The sample consisted of peripheral blood, taken on day 0 of AZD1222 vaccination. These TCRs come from an adult in good health. Both conserved end residues are part of each CDR3. Each record gives: J gene, D gene, clone size, V gene, CDR3 DNA, CDR3 protein. D genes are given only for firm matches. Not every row has a clone size; where given, it reads once, few, many or a size class.

j_call: TRBJ2-7; d_call: NA; clone_size: NA; v_call: TRBV2; cdr3_nt: TGTGCCAGCAGAAGATACGGGGTAGGTTACGAGCAGTACTTC; cdr3_aa: CASRRYGVGYEQYF
j_call: TRBJ1-1; d_call: NA; clone_size: NA; v_call: TRBV4-1; cdr3_nt: TGCGCCAGCAGCCAAGAAGGGGCGTTCAGCACTGAAGCTTTCTTT; cdr3_aa: CASSQEGAFSTEAFF
j_call: TRBJ1-2; d_call: TRBD1; clone_size: NA; v_call: TRBV5-1; cdr3_nt: TGCGCCAGCAGCTTGGAACAGGGGGCACGCTACACCTTC; cdr3_aa: CASSLEQGARYTF
j_call: TRBJ1-6; d_call: NA; clone_size: NA; v_call: TRBV7-2; cdr3_nt: TGTGCCAGCAGCTTAGTTGCAGGGGAAAATTCACCCCTCCACTTT; cdr3_aa: CASSLVAGENSPLHF
j_call: TRBJ1-2; d_call: NA; clone_size: NA; v_call: TRBV5-6; cdr3_nt: TGTGCCCTGGAGGGGGGGCCTGGCTACACCTTC; cdr3_aa: CALEGGPGYTF
j_call: TRBJ1-2; d_call: NA; clone_size: NA; v_call: TRBV27; cdr3_nt: TGTGCCAGCAGTTTATCCGGAGGGGGGCTCTATGGCTACACCTTC; cdr3_aa: CASSLSGGGLYGYTF
j_call: TRBJ2-7; d_call: TRBD2; clone_size: NA; v_call: TRBV7-9; cdr3_nt: TGTGCCAGCAGCTTACCGAGCGGGGCGAACTACGAGCAGTACTTC; cdr3_aa: CASSLPSGANYEQYF
j_call: TRBJ1-1; d_call: NA; clone_size: NA; v_call: TRBV6-5; cdr3_nt: TGTGCCAGCAGTTACTCCGGACTCATGAACACTGAAGCTTTCTTT; cdr3_aa: CASSYSGLMNTEAFF
j_call: TRBJ1-1; d_call: NA; clone_size: few; v_call: TRBV12-5; cdr3_nt: TGTGCTAGTGGTTTGAGGGAAGTGAACACTGAAGCTTTCTTT; cdr3_aa: CASGLREVNTEAFF
j_call: TRBJ1-5; d_call: NA; clone_size: NA; v_call: TRBV24-1; cdr3_nt: TGTGCCACCAGTAGTAGTGTTAGTCAGCCCCAGCATTTT; cdr3_aa: CATSSSVSQPQHF
j_call: TRBJ2-5; d_call: NA; clone_size: NA; v_call: TRBV19; cdr3_nt: TGTGCCAGTAGTATCGGACCGTTCCAAGAGACCCAGTACTTC; cdr3_aa: CASSIGPFQETQYF
j_call: TRBJ1-1; d_call: TRBD1; clone_size: NA; v_call: TRBV9; cdr3_nt: TGTGCCAGCAGCGTGACAGGGGGCGGGCGAGCTTTCTTT; cdr3_aa: CASSVTGGGRAFF
j_call: TRBJ1-2; d_call: NA; clone_size: NA; v_call: TRBV6-5; cdr3_nt: TGTGCCAGCGCTAACAAGGACCGTGGCTACACCTTC; cdr3_aa: CASANKDRGYTF
j_call: TRBJ1-1; d_call: NA; clone_size: NA; v_call: TRBV29-1; cdr3_nt: TGCAGCGTTCGGGACGGTGACTCCTCGGGCACTGAAGCTTTCTTT; cdr3_aa: CSVRDGDSSGTEAFF
j_call: TRBJ2-7; d_call: TRBD2; clone_size: NA; v_call: TRBV10-1; cdr3_nt: TGCGCCAGCAGTGTGGGGGGGATCTACGAGCAGTACTTC; cdr3_aa: CASSVGGIYEQYF
j_call: TRBJ1-1; d_call: NA; clone_size: NA; v_call: TRBV7-9; cdr3_nt: TGTGCCAGCAGCTTAACAGCCCTGAACACTGAAGCTTTCTTT; cdr3_aa: CASSLTALNTEAFF
j_call: TRBJ1-6; d_call: NA; clone_size: NA; v_call: TRBV5-5; cdr3_nt: TGTGCCAGCAGCTTAGCGGCCCCTTTGGGGTCACCCCTCCACTTT; cdr3_aa: CASSLAAPLGSPLHF
j_call: TRBJ1-5; d_call: NA; clone_size: NA; v_call: TRBV4-1; cdr3_nt: TGCGCCAGCAGCCAAGAGCATGCGGGGTACGATGGCAATCAGCCCCAGCATTTT; cdr3_aa: CASSQEHAGYDGNQPQHF
j_call: TRBJ1-6; d_call: TRBD1; clone_size: NA; v_call: TRBV7-9; cdr3_nt: TGTGCCAGCAGCTTACCCCAGGGGGTCCCCGCGCCCCTCCACTTT; cdr3_aa: CASSLPQGVPAPLHF
j_call: TRBJ1-3; d_call: NA; clone_size: NA; v_call: TRBV6-5; cdr3_nt: TGTGCCAGCAACCCGGACTCTGGAAACACCATATATTTT; cdr3_aa: CASNPDSGNTIYF
j_call: TRBJ1-1; d_call: TRBD1; clone_size: NA; v_call: TRBV7-9; cdr3_nt: TGTGCCAGCAGCCCACGAACAGGGGTAGACACTGAAGCTTTCTTT; cdr3_aa: CASSPRTGVDTEAFF
j_call: TRBJ1-6; d_call: NA; clone_size: NA; v_call: TRBV19; cdr3_nt: TGTGCCAGTAGTATGGGCTCCTATAATTCACCCCTCCACTTT; cdr3_aa: CASSMGSYNSPLHF
j_call: TRBJ2-1; d_call: TRBD2; clone_size: NA; v_call: TRBV4-2; cdr3_nt: TGTGCCAGCAGCCAAGATCTGGCTAGCGGTTACAATGAGCAGTTCTTC; cdr3_aa: CASSQDLASGYNEQFF
j_call: TRBJ1-6; d_call: NA; clone_size: NA; v_call: TRBV7-9; cdr3_nt: TGTGCCAGCAGCTTAGCCCACAGGGTGGATAATAATTCACCCCTCCACTTT; cdr3_aa: CASSLAHRVDNNSPLHF
j_call: TRBJ2-6; d_call: NA; clone_size: NA; v_call: TRBV5-5; cdr3_nt: TGTGCCAGCAGCCGGATTTTGTCTGGGGCCAACGTCCTGACTTTC; cdr3_aa: CASSRILSGANVLTF
j_call: TRBJ1-2; d_call: NA; clone_size: NA; v_call: TRBV7-2; cdr3_nt: TGTGCCAGCAGCTTATCAAATCATAGGGTAGGCTACACCTTC; cdr3_aa: CASSLSNHRVGYTF
j_call: TRBJ1-1; d_call: NA; clone_size: NA; v_call: TRBV5-1; cdr3_nt: TGCGCCAGCAGCTGGGGGTCCGTTATGAACACTGAAGCTTTCTTT; cdr3_aa: CASSWGSVMNTEAFF
j_call: TRBJ2-5; d_call: NA; clone_size: once; v_call: TRBV9; cdr3_nt: TGTGCCAGCAGCGCCTCACAGGGTAGTGGGGAGACCCAGTACTTC; cdr3_aa: CASSASQGSGETQYF
j_call: TRBJ1-2; d_call: TRBD1; clone_size: NA; v_call: TRBV15; cdr3_nt: TGTGCCACCAGCAGCAGGACGACAGGGGATGGCTACACCTTC; cdr3_aa: CATSSRTTGDGYTF
j_call: TRBJ2-2; d_call: NA; clone_size: NA; v_call: TRBV5-1; cdr3_nt: TGCGCCAGCCGGGGGACCGGGGAGCTGTTTTTT; cdr3_aa: CASRGTGELFF
j_call: TRBJ2-1; d_call: NA; clone_size: NA; v_call: TRBV29-1; cdr3_nt: TGCAGCGTTGAATTCCGGGACACGTACTACAATGAGCAGTTCTTC; cdr3_aa: CSVEFRDTYYNEQFF
j_call: TRBJ1-5; d_call: NA; clone_size: NA; v_call: TRBV10-3; cdr3_nt: TGTGCCATCAGTGTGGCGGGGGGGGATCAGCCCCAGCATTTT; cdr3_aa: CAISVAGGDQPQHF
j_call: TRBJ2-1; d_call: NA; clone_size: many; v_call: TRBV11-2; cdr3_nt: TGTGCCAGCAGCTTCGAAGGGGGACCCTACAATGAGCAGTTCTTC; cdr3_aa: CASSFEGGPYNEQFF
j_call: TRBJ2-1; d_call: TRBD2; clone_size: NA; v_call: TRBV6-2/TRBV6-3; cdr3_nt: TGTGCCAGCAGCATCGGGACTAGCGGGCCCGAGCAGTTCTTC; cdr3_aa: CASSIGTSGPEQFF
j_call: TRBJ1-2; d_call: TRBD1; clone_size: NA; v_call: TRBV13; cdr3_nt: TGTGCCAGCAGCCCCCCTTTGAGGGGACAGAACTATGGCTACACCTTC; cdr3_aa: CASSPPLRGQNYGYTF
j_call: TRBJ1-5; d_call: NA; clone_size: NA; v_call: TRBV3-1/TRBV3-2; cdr3_nt: TGTGCCAGCAGCCAAGGCTGGCGGGGTAGACAGCCCCAGCATTTT; cdr3_aa: CASSQGWRGRQPQHF
j_call: TRBJ1-3; d_call: NA; clone_size: many; v_call: TRBV7-9; cdr3_nt: TGTGCCAGCAGCTTCCACTCTGGAAACACCATATATTTT; cdr3_aa: CASSFHSGNTIYF
j_call: TRBJ1-5; d_call: NA; clone_size: NA; v_call: TRBV3-1/TRBV3-2; cdr3_nt: TGTGCCAGCAGCCAAGGGGGGCCGGGCAATCAGCCCCAGCATTTT; cdr3_aa: CASSQGGPGNQPQHF
j_call: TRBJ2-3; d_call: NA; clone_size: NA; v_call: TRBV3-1/TRBV3-2; cdr3_nt: TGTGCCAGCAGCGTTAGTGGGGCAGATACGCAGTATTTT; cdr3_aa: CASSVSGADTQYF
j_call: TRBJ1-6; d_call: NA; clone_size: NA; v_call: TRBV30; cdr3_nt: TGTGCCTGGAGTGTACGGGGGCCGTATAATTCACCCCTCCACTTT; cdr3_aa: CAWSVRGPYNSPLHF
j_call: TRBJ1-3; d_call: TRBD1; clone_size: NA; v_call: TRBV19; cdr3_nt: TGTGCCAGTAGTACCGAGACAGGGTCTGGAAACACCATATATTTT; cdr3_aa: CASSTETGSGNTIYF
j_call: TRBJ1-4; d_call: TRBD1; clone_size: NA; v_call: TRBV5-1; cdr3_nt: TGCGCCAGCAGCAGAGACAGGGGGTCTACTAATGAAAAACTGTTTTTT; cdr3_aa: CASSRDRGSTNEKLFF
j_call: TRBJ1-1; d_call: NA; clone_size: once; v_call: TRBV5-1; cdr3_nt: TGCGCCAGCAAAACAGGAGGGAACACTGAAGCTTTCTTT; cdr3_aa: CASKTGGNTEAFF